This entry lists 14 T cell receptor beta chains sequenced from one sample in a study of blood T cells in healthy people across ages. Sample-barcoded 5' priming and a J-beta primer mix drove a second PCR of 7 to 11 cycles. TCRdb recomputed calls from the 5' RACE reads with MiXCR, one row per CDR3 protein. Among approximately 830,000 distinct CDR3 sequences listed, 60% to 80% were seen once. Source material: blood. The receptors originated from a man aged 30 to 39 in good health.

The chain carries TRBV27 and TRBJ1-5; 7 bases align to TRBD1. The CDR3 has 15 residues. Looked up from germline, CDR1 is MNHEY and CDR2 is SMNVEV (reference sequence). Germline trimming cut 2 bases from V and 6 bases from J; bases unmatched to any gene: 7. The CDR3: CASSLSQGVGQPQHF. The CDR3 coding sequence is TGTGCCAGCAGTTTAAGCCAGGGGGTTGGTCAGCCCCAGCATTTT.

V and J are TRBV7-2 and TRBJ2-1; the D gene is possibly TRBD1 (6 bases). The CDR3 loop spans 12 amino acids. V was shortened by 3 bases and J by 13 bases, with 13 bases between the two germline ends. Per germline, CDR1 SGHTA and CDR2 FQGNSA. The CDR3 DNA reads TGTGCCAGCAGCTTCTACAGGGTGGACCAGTTCTTC. This sequence encodes CASSFYRVDQFF.

This clonotype has only one observation. The gene calls are TRBV30 and TRBJ2-1; 9 bases map to TRBD1. V was pared by 0 bases and J by 4 bases, with 7 bases of the junction left unmatched. Germline CDR1 GTSNPN, CDR2 SVGIG (reference sequence). The CDR3 length is 16 residues. The CDR3 reads CAWSVGQGMGYNEQFF. The CDR3 DNA reads as TGTGCCTGGAGTGTGGGACAGGGTATGGGGTACAATGAGCAGTTCTTC.

This sequence joins TRBV25-1 and TRBJ1-1; D call uncertain. The CDR3 spans 13 residues. CDR1 MGHDK and CDR2 SYGVNS come from the germline V gene. V was shortened by 2 bases and J by 1 base, with 5 bases between the two germline ends. The DNA of the CDR3 is TGTGCCAGCAGTGAACCAGAGAACACTGAAGCTTTCTTT. This translates into CASSEPENTEAFF.

This clonotype turned up a few times. The chain employs TRBV4-3 and TRBJ1-5; no reliable D call. Germline V gene data show CDR1 as LGHNA and CDR2 as YSLEER. V shed 0 bases and J shed 0 bases, with 12 bases lying between them. The CDR3 runs to 17 residues. As DNA, the CDR3 is TGCGCCAGCAGCCAAGATTTAGGGCACCATAGCAATCAGCCCCAGCATTTT. Translating it yields CASSQDLGHHSNQPQHF.

The rearrangement uses TRBV20-1 and TRBJ2-7, with D perhaps matching TRBD1 or TRBD2 (7 bases each). CDR3 length: 14 residues. From germline, CDR1 is DFQATT and CDR2 SNEGSKA (reference sequence). The germline V and J ends were trimmed by 6 bases and 3 bases, with 18 bases remaining between them. CDR3: CSAREGAVYYEQYF. Here the CDR3 DNA reads TGCAGTGCAAGGGAGGGGGCGGTCTACTACGAGCAGTACTTC.

The chain couples TRBV7-9 to TRBJ2-7; no clear D gene. Per germline, CDR1 SEHNR and CDR2 FQNEAQ (reference sequence). The germline V and J ends were trimmed by 4 bases and 4 bases, with 8 bases remaining between them. The CDR3 extends over 12 amino acids. The CDR3 here is CASSSLKYEQYF. The CDR3 nucleotides read TGTGCCAGCAGCTCCTTGAAGTACGAGCAGTACTTC.

V gene TRBV4-3 combines with J gene TRBJ1-3; a weak D match, TRBD1 (6 bases). The CDR3 runs 15 residues. V lost 0 bases, J lost 2 bases, and 8 bases lay in between. CDR1 and CDR2 (germline): LGHNA, YSLEER. Here the CDR3 DNA reads TGCGCCAGCAGCCAAGATAACAGGGCTGGAAACACCATATATTTT. Protein sequence: CASSQDNRAGNTIYF.

This clonotype was recorded a few times. This chain joins TRBV4-2 and TRBJ1-5; no clear D. The CDR3 spans 16 residues. CDR1 is LGHNA, CDR2 YNFKEQ, per germline. Deletions cut 0 bases from V and 1 base from J, with 10 bases between. CDR3 residues: CASSQDMGGSNQPQHF. CDR3 nucleotides: TGTGCCAGCAGCCAAGATATGGGCGGGAGCAATCAGCCCCAGCATTTT.

The chain recombines TRBV15 with TRBJ2-6; D ambiguous. Germline assignment: CDR1 LNHNV and CDR2 YYDKDF (reference sequence). Trimming took 7 bases from V and 2 from J, leaving 12 bases between them. There are 15 residues in the CDR3. CDR3 in amino acids: CATTRRRTGANVLTF. CDR3 DNA: TGTGCCACCACCAGGCGAAGAACTGGGGCCAACGTCCTGACTTTC.

The chain uses TRBV25-1 and TRBJ2-1; either TRBD1 or TRBD2 may supply D (5 bases each). CDR3 length equals 12 residues. In germline, CDR1 is MGHDK, CDR2 SYGVNS. V lost 4 bases and J lost 13, with 14 bases in between. CDR3 in DNA: TGTGCCAGCAGTGGCTTGGGGGAGACCCAGTTCTTC. It yields the protein CASSGLGETQFF.

The rearrangement joins TRBV20-1 to TRBJ2-5, with 11 bases that match TRBD2. The junction had 6 bases not matched to a gene; V was cut back by 0 bases and J by 3 bases. Looked up from germline, CDR1 is DFQATT and CDR2 is SNEGSKA (reference sequence). This CDR3 has 16 residues. This chain's CDR3 is CSAREASGGSKETQYF. CDR3 sequence (DNA): TGCAGTGCTAGAGAGGCTAGCGGGGGGTCGAAAGAGACCCAGTACTTC.

This clonotype was recorded a few times. The J gene is TRBJ2-1, the V gene TRBV20-1, with 13 positions matching TRBD2. Trimming removed 6 bases from V and 5 bases from J; junction bases left unmatched: 4. Germline V gene lookup returns CDR1 DFQATT and CDR2 SNEGSKA (reference sequence). The CDR3 has 14 amino acids. CDR3 DNA: TGCAGTGCCCCGGGACTAGCGGGAAACAATGAGCAGTTCTTC. It specifies CSAPGLAGNNEQFF.

The V gene is TRBV20-1, the J gene TRBJ2-1, with 9 nucleotides matching TRBD2. With 2 bases clipped from V and 6 bases from J, the junction kept 11 bases outside the gene matches. Germline assignment: CDR1 DFQATT and CDR2 SNEGSKA (reference sequence). This CDR3 contains 16 residues. The CDR3 spells CSARPRGSGGFNEQFF. The CDR3 nucleotides read TGCAGTGCTAGACCCCGGGGTAGCGGGGGATTCAATGAGCAGTTCTTC.